One and the same sample provided the 21 T cell receptor beta chains below, sequenced in a study of blood T cell repertoires in COVID-19. TCRdb's copy holds only in-frame clones and misses some; the assay was immunoSEQ multiplex PCR. In the table there are 200,000 to 250,000 clones, 75% to 85% of which are singletons. The material sequenced was peripheral blood. These receptors were taken from a woman of 80 years or more with COVID-19, enrolled during active disease.

The genes are TRBV7-8 and TRBJ1-1, with 9 bases aligning to TRBD1. Per the germline V gene, CDR1 is SGHVS and CDR2 is FQNEAQ. Germline trimming cut 1 base from V and 4 bases from J; bases unmatched to any gene: 1. This CDR3 has 14 residues. The CDR3 DNA reads TGTGCCAGCAGCTTAGGGGGACAGGGCACTGAAGCTTTCTTT. Translated, it gives CASSLGGQGTEAFF.

V is TRBV19 and J is TRBJ2-1; a possible D gene is TRBD2 (5 bases). Trimming cost V 5 bases and J 7 bases, with 9 bases left between them. The CDR3 contains 12 residues. The germline gives CDR1 LNHDA, CDR2 SQIVND (reference sequence). CDR3 sequence reads: CASSFSVNEQFF. The CDR3 bases are TGTGCCAGTAGTTTTAGCGTGAATGAGCAGTTCTTC.

CDR3 loop: CASSLDGTGTGKEKLFF. The CDR3 region has the DNA TGTGCCAGCAGCTTAGATGGCACCGGGACAGGGAAAGAAAAACTGTTTTTT. The chain carries TRBV11-2 and TRBJ1-4; 9 bases are shared with TRBD1. This CDR3 is 17 amino acids long. Germline CDR1 reads SGHAT; CDR2 reads FQNNGV. J was trimmed by 8 bases and V by 0 bases; bases with no gene match: 10.

The rearrangement uses TRBV11-2 and TRBJ1-5; weak D call: TRBD1 (5 bases). The CDR3 is made up of 15 amino acids. In germline, CDR1 is SGHAT, CDR2 FQNNGV. V was cut by 4 bases and J by 8 bases, with 18 bases left in between. The CDR3 region is CASSSTGRGGEPQHF. In DNA form, the CDR3 reads TGTGCCAGCAGCTCAACAGGCCGGGGGGGGGAGCCCCAGCATTTT.

This chain uses TRBV28 with TRBJ1-5; possibly TRBD1 for D (5 bases). The CDR3 contains 14 residues. The V end lost 11 bases, the J end lost 0 bases, and 14 bases lay between the germline ends. Germline V lookup: CDR1 MDHEN, CDR2 SYDVKM. In nucleotides, the CDR3 is TGTGCCGCGGGGGGGGAATATAGCAATCAGCCCCAGCATTTT. Protein product: CAAGGEYSNQPQHF.

The J gene is TRBJ1-5, the V gene TRBV4-2; a possible D gene is TRBD1 (6 bases). The CDR3 totals 15 residues. Per the germline V gene, CDR1 is LGHNA and CDR2 is YNFKEQ. The V end lost 1 base, the J end lost 4 bases, and 11 bases lay between the germline ends. CDR3 loop: CASSQADRKNQPQHF. CDR3 DNA sequence: TGTGCCAGCAGCCAAGCCGACAGGAAAAATCAGCCCCAGCATTTT.

The chain has TRBV9 and TRBJ1-2; D is possibly TRBD1 (6 bases). The length of the CDR3 is 15 residues. The germline V gene encodes CDR1 SGDLS and CDR2 YYNGEE. V was pared by 4 bases and J by 2 bases, with 15 bases between. The CDR3 bases are TGTGCCAGCAGCCCCCGAGGGACAACAAACTATGGCTACACCTTC. Its protein product is CASSPRGTTNYGYTF. Full variable domain (rest looked up from reference TRBV9 and TRBJ1-2): DSGVTQTPKHLITATGQRVTLRCSPRSGDLSVYWYQQSLDQGLQFLIQYYNGEERAKGNILERFSAQQFPDLHSELNLSSLELGDSALYFCASSPRGTTNYGYTFGSGTRLTVV.

The chain has TRBV28 and TRBJ2-2; 12 positions match TRBD2. The CDR3 has 15 amino acids. Trimming removed 5 bases from V and 3 bases from J; junction bases left unmatched: 1. Germline V gene data show CDR1 as MDHEN and CDR2 as SYDVKM. The CDR3 DNA sequence: TGTGCCAGCAGTAGACTAGCGGGGGACACCGGGGAGCTGTTTTTT. It yields the protein CASSRLAGDTGELFF.

This chain connects TRBV27 to TRBJ1-2, with 10 bases fitting TRBD1. The CDR3 contains 17 residues. In germline, CDR1 is MNHEY, CDR2 SMNVEV (reference sequence). V trimming: 0 bases; J trimming: 8 bases; junction bases outside the gene matches: 12. The DNA for the CDR3 is TGTGCCAGCAGTTTATCGACCCCGGGACAGGGGATTTTCGGCTACACCTTC. Protein: CASSLSTPGQGIFGYTF.

The V gene is TRBV6-5, the J gene TRBJ1-2; 8 bases line up with TRBD1. CDR1 MNHEY and CDR2 SVGAGI come from the germline V gene. This CDR3 spans 14 amino acids. Germline trimming cut 2 bases from V and 5 bases from J; bases unmatched to any gene: 4. CDR3 region: CASSYDGQGYGYTF. CDR3 coding DNA: TGTGCCAGCAGTTACGATGGACAGGGTTATGGCTACACCTTC.

The V and J genes are TRBV6-5 and TRBJ1-2, with 7 bases matching TRBD1. Unmatched junction bases numbered 4, after V lost 7 bases and J lost 2 bases. The CDR3 spans 13 residues. The germline V gene encodes CDR1 MNHEY and CDR2 SVGAGI. Here the CDR3 DNA reads TGTGCCAGCACCAGGGGGGAGAACTATGGCTACACCTTC. Translated, it gives CASTRGENYGYTF.

J is TRBJ1-2 and V is TRBV10-3; TRBD1 matches at 10 bases. V gave up 5 bases and J gave up 2 bases; unmatched junction bases: 8. The CDR3 spans 16 residues. The germline V gene encodes CDR1 ENHRY and CDR2 SYGVKD. CDR3 protein: CAISSPRQGANYGYTF. In DNA, the CDR3 is TGTGCCATCAGTTCCCCTCGACAGGGGGCGAACTATGGCTACACCTTC.

This chain links TRBV7-8 with TRBJ2-2; 8 bases align to TRBD1. Trimming removed 2 bases from V and 0 bases from J; junction bases left unmatched: 5. Germline V gene data show CDR1 as SGHVS and CDR2 as FQNEAQ. The length of the CDR3 is 17 residues. The CDR3 DNA reads as TGTGCCAGCAGCTTAACGACAGGGGCCGCGAACACCGGGGAGCTGTTTTTT. This encodes CASSLTTGAANTGELFF.

This clone was found a few times. The rearrangement joins TRBV27 to TRBJ1-5; 8 positions agree with TRBD1. With 8 bases clipped from V and 1 base from J, the junction kept 10 bases outside the gene matches. Germline values: CDR1 MNHEY, CDR2 SMNVEV (reference sequence). The CDR3 is made up of 16 amino acids. The CDR3: CASSPGGDRSNQPQHF. The DNA for the CDR3 is TGTGCCAGCTCTCCAGGGGGGGACAGGAGCAATCAGCCCCAGCATTTT.

The CDR3, as DNA: TGTGCCAGCAGCGTAGGGAGAGGGCCTAGCACAGATACGCAGTATTTT. As protein: CASSVGRGPSTDTQYF. The genes are TRBV9 and TRBJ2-3; the D gene is possibly TRBD2 (5 bases). The CDR3 is 16 amino acids. The V and J ends lost 0 bases and 0 bases respectively, with 11 bases between them. CDR1 and CDR2 from the germline V gene are SGDLS and YYNGEE. The full variable domain, its missing parts supplied by reference TRBV9 and TRBJ2-3, is DSGVTQTPKHLITATGQRVTLRCSPRSGDLSVYWYQQSLDQGLQFLIQYYNGEERAKGNILERFSAQQFPDLHSELNLSSLELGDSALYFCASSVGRGPSTDTQYFGPGTRLTVL.

The rearrangement uses TRBV9 and TRBJ2-5; TRBD2 agrees at 9 bases. CDR3 length: 15 residues. Germline CDR1 and CDR2: SGDLS and YYNGEE. The V gene end was trimmed by 6 bases and the J gene end by 4 bases; junction bases not matched to a gene: 10. CDR3 sequence (DNA): TGTGCCAGCAACAAAGTAGCGGGAGTTGGAGAGACCCAGTACTTC. This translates into CASNKVAGVGETQYF.

To note about this clone: The sample holds other DNA sequences that translate to the same CDR3. The chain has TRBV11-3 and TRBJ2-7; 9 nucleotides line up with TRBD2. Per the germline V gene, CDR1 is SGHNT and CDR2 is YENEEA. CDR3 length equals 14 residues. V trimming: 3 bases; J trimming: 4 bases; junction bases outside the gene matches: 4. The CDR3: CASSFSGSSYEQYF. For the CDR3, the DNA is TGTGCCAGCAGCTTTAGCGGGAGTAGTTACGAGCAGTACTTC.

The genes are TRBV28 and TRBJ2-7; D not certain. CDR1 and CDR2 (germline): MDHEN, SYDVKM. V was trimmed by 2 bases and J by 5 bases, leaving 4 bases between them. The CDR3 length is 11 residues. CDR3 loop: CASSLSHEQYF. For the CDR3, the DNA is TGTGCCAGCAGTTTAAGCCACGAGCAGTACTTC.

There are a few counts of this clone. This rearrangement joins TRBV5-4 to TRBJ2-2; 8 positions match TRBD2. This CDR3 is built from 16 residues. Germline V gives CDR1 SGHNT, CDR2 YYREEE (reference sequence). V shed 4 bases and J 3 bases; nucleotides not matched to a gene: 8. CDR3: CASSVSGGADTGELFF. CDR3 sequence (DNA): TGTGCCAGCAGCGTTTCCGGGGGGGCCGACACCGGGGAGCTGTTTTTT. The variable domain in full, completed from reference TRBV5-4 and TRBJ2-2, reads ETGVTQSPTHLIKTRGQQVTLRCSSQSGHNTVSWYQQALGQGPQFIFQYYREEENGRGNFPPRFSGLQFPNYSSELNVNALELDDSALYLCASSVSGGADTGELFFGEGSRLTVL.

This clone was picked up a small number of times. V is TRBV5-8 and J is TRBJ2-2; no clear D. Deletions cut 3 bases from V and 6 bases from J, with 12 bases between. The CDR3 covers 14 residues. Looked up from germline, CDR1 is SGHTS and CDR2 is YDEGEE. DNA of the CDR3: TGTGCCAGCAGCTCATTTCAGTGGTCCGGGGAGCTGTTTTTT. It encodes CASSSFQWSGELFF. Using reference TRBV5-8 and TRBJ2-2 for the parts outside the CDR3, the full variable domain is EAGVTQSPTHLIKTRGQQATLRCSPISGHTSVYWYQQALGLGLQFLLWYDEGEERNRGNFPPRFSGRQFPNYSSELNVNALELEDSALYLCASSSFQWSGELFFGEGSRLTVL.

This clone occurred a few times. This chain uses TRBV2 with TRBJ1-2, with 7 bases fitting TRBD1. This CDR3 region has 15 residues. V trimming: 7 bases; J trimming: 0 bases; junction bases outside the gene matches: 8. CDR1 and CDR2 from the germline V gene are SNHLY and FYNNEI. For the CDR3, the DNA is TGTGCCAGCAACCGGGACAGATCCCCTAACTATGGCTACACCTTC. Translation gives CASNRDRSPNYGYTF.